What follows are 28 T cell receptor beta chains derived from one specimen sequenced in a study of shared clonotypes between healthy human individuals. Measured with immunoSEQ multiplex PCR; TCRdb has only the in-frame clones, and not every one. The table shows about 480,000 clones, with 79% occurring only once. What was sequenced was PBMCs. The receptors derive from a woman aged 35 to 49 in good health. Some clones in this sample may be carry-over from other donors' samples.

The table lists this clone with a count of one. This rearrangement joins TRBV5-4 to TRBJ2-7; 9 bases are shared with TRBD2. V lost 4 bases and J lost 0; bases outside the gene matches: 8. The CDR3 totals 16 residues. The germline V gene has CDR1 SGHNT and CDR2 YYREEE (reference sequence). CDR3 DNA: TGTGCCAGCAGCGGTGCGGGGGGGAAAGGCTCCTACGAGCAGTACTTC. Encoded protein: CASSGAGGKGSYEQYF.

The chain has TRBV9 and TRBJ2-3, with D unresolved. With 4 bases removed from V and 0 bases from J, the gap between germline ends came to 9 bases. The CDR3 runs to 14 residues. Germline CDR1 SGDLS, CDR2 YYNGEE. CDR3 region: CASSLRVSTDTQYF. CDR3 in DNA: TGTGCCAGCAGCCTTCGTGTCAGCACAGATACGCAGTATTTT.

The chain uses TRBV27 and TRBJ2-1; 9 bases are a match to TRBD1. The trim removed 1 base at V and 6 bases at J, leaving 1 base unmatched. CDR3 length: 14 amino acids. The germline CDR1 and CDR2 sequences are MNHEY and SMNVEV (reference sequence). The CDR3 is CASSLLDRGNEQFF. CDR3 sequence (DNA): TGTGCCAGCAGTTTATTGGACAGGGGCAATGAGCAGTTCTTC.

The rearrangement links TRBV9 to TRBJ2-1, with TRBD2 matching over 11 bases. There are 19 residues in the CDR3. J gave up 0 bases and V 2 bases, and 10 bases lay outside the gene matches. The germline V gene has CDR1 SGDLS and CDR2 YYNGEE. CDR3 residues: CASSVASGRTPLSYNEQFF. CDR3 DNA: TGTGCCAGCAGCGTGGCTAGCGGGAGGACCCCACTCTCCTACAATGAGCAGTTCTTC.

V is TRBV18 and J is TRBJ2-5; D may be TRBD2 (6 bases). The closer fit of TRBJ2-7 to the DNA end suggests the J call may be wrong. Germline CDR1 reads KGHSH; CDR2 reads LQKENI. The CDR3 length is 15 residues. The chain's CDR3 is CASSPPGFRGYEQYF. CDR3 DNA: TGTGCCAGCTCACCACCGGGATTTCGGGGGTACGAGCAGTACTTC.

This clone showed up many times. One end of the junction does not line up with germline, which may come from a read error. The rearrangement uses TRBV5-3 and TRBJ2-7, with 10 bases aligning to TRBD2. TRBV5-3 is sorted into the ORF group, with uncertain function. The length of the CDR3 is 15 residues. As DNA, the CDR3 is TGTGCCAGAAGCTTGGCCCCCGGGACTAGCGTACCCTGGCCCTTC. It codes for CARSLAPGTSVPWPF.

The genes are TRBV4-2 and TRBJ2-5; D is undetermined. Germline CDR1 reads LGHNA; CDR2 reads YNFKEQ. The CDR3 runs 13 residues. V dropped 0 bases and J dropped 5 bases, with 7 bases sitting between them. CDR3 residues: CASSQEVFETQYF. In nucleotides, the CDR3 is TGTGCCAGCAGCCAAGAGGTCTTTGAGACCCAGTACTTC.

As DNA, the CDR3 is TGCGCCAGCAGCCAAGTAAACAGGGGACGTAGCGGGGAGCTGTTTTTT. As protein: CASSQVNRGRSGELFF. The rearrangement uses TRBV4-1 and TRBJ2-2; 7 nucleotides agree with TRBD1. Trimming at V came to 1 base and at J to 7 bases, leaving 9 bases not matched to a gene. Germline loops: CDR1 MGHRA, CDR2 YSYEKL. The CDR3 sequence is 16 residues long.

This clone was observed a single time. The J gene is TRBJ2-3, the V gene TRBV10-3; 7 nucleotides align to TRBD2. V lost 7 bases to trimming and J lost 4 bases; unmatched junction nucleotides: 14. The CDR3 has 16 residues. Germline lookup yields CDR1 ENHRY and CDR2 SYGVKD. CDR3 nucleotide sequence: TGTGCCATCACCCGACAGAGAAGCGGGACGCCAGATACGCAGTATTTT. Translated, it gives CAITRQRSGTPDTQYF.

This rearrangement joins TRBV29-1 to TRBJ1-2; D unresolved. The CDR3 runs 12 residues. Trimming cost V 3 bases and J 2 bases, with 7 bases left between them. Germline V gives CDR1 SQVTM, CDR2 ANQGSEA. CDR3 nucleotide sequence: TGCAGCGTTGAGTACCGCAACTATGGCTACACCTTC. It specifies CSVEYRNYGYTF. The full variable domain, rest sourced from reference TRBV29-1 and TRBJ1-2, is SAVISQKPSRDICQRGTSLTIQCQVDSQVTMMFWYRQQPGQSLTLIATANQGSEATYESGFVIDKFPISRPNLTFSTLTVSNMSPEDSSIYLCSVEYRNYGYTFGSGTRLTVV.

This chain uses TRBV28 with TRBJ2-1; 7 positions agree with TRBD2. The CDR3 covers 15 residues. Germline V gene data show CDR1 as MDHEN and CDR2 as SYDVKM. Germline trimming cut 4 bases from V and 10 bases from J; bases unmatched to any gene: 13. The CDR3 protein is CASSSRGSTGGEQFF. The DNA for the CDR3 is TGTGCCAGCAGTTCCCGCGGTAGTACGGGAGGCGAGCAGTTCTTC.

This clone was picked up one time. DNA for the CDR3: TGTGCCACGAAAAGGACAGGGACAGATACGCAGTATTTT. Amino acid sequence: CATKRTGTDTQYF. This chain connects TRBV15 to TRBJ2-3; 8 bases line up with TRBD1. From germline, CDR1 is LNHNV and CDR2 YYDKDF (reference sequence). The length of the CDR3 is 13 residues. V was pared by 9 bases and J by 3 bases, with 5 bases of the junction left unmatched.

This clone was seen once. The genes are TRBV7-6 and TRBJ2-3; 11 positions match TRBD1. This CDR3 is 16 amino acids long. Germline trimming cut 0 bases from V and 4 bases from J; bases unmatched to any gene: 3. The germline CDR1 and CDR2 sequences are SGHVS and FNYEAQ. The CDR3 spells CASSLAGTGGADTQYF. The DNA of the CDR3 is TGTGCCAGCAGCTTAGCGGGGACAGGGGGAGCAGATACGCAGTATTTT.

The V call is TRBV5-1, the J call TRBJ1-3, with a weak D call TRBD1 (6 bases). Germline V CDR1 and CDR2: SGHRS, YFSETQ. The CDR3 runs to 16 residues. Between the trimmed V and J ends, which lost 4 bases and 2 bases, there was a span of 16 bases. Here the CDR3 DNA reads TGCGCCAGCAGCCCCTCGGGGGGGGGCCCTGGAAACACCATATATTTT. Translated, it gives CASSPSGGGPGNTIYF.

This sequence joins TRBV11-2 and TRBJ2-1, with 10 bases matching TRBD2. Germline loops: CDR1 SGHAT, CDR2 FQNNGV. The CDR3 sequence is 15 residues long. Trimming took 7 bases from V and 2 from J; bases not matched to a gene: 5. DNA for the CDR3: TGTGCCAGCATCCGGACTAGCGGAACCTACAATGAGCAGTTCTTC. This encodes CASIRTSGTYNEQFF.

This clone was counted a single time. The chain joins TRBV19 to TRBJ1-1; D ambiguous. This CDR3 spans 14 amino acids. V dropped 1 base and J dropped 5 bases, with 11 bases sitting between them. CDR1 is LNHDA and CDR2 is SQIVND in the germline V gene (reference sequence). Here the CDR3 DNA reads TGTGCCAGTAGTATAGCACCTGGAGGTACTGAAGCTTTCTTT. It encodes CASSIAPGGTEAFF. The entire variable domain, with the rest obtained from reference TRBV19 and TRBJ1-1, is as follows: DGGITQSPKYLFRKEGQNVTLSCEQNLNHDAMYWYRQDPGQGLRLIYYSQIVNDFQKGDIAEGYSVSREKKESFPLTVTSAQKNPTAFYLCASSIAPGGTEAFFGQGTRLTVV.

The rearrangement uses TRBV4-3 and TRBJ2-1; TRBD2 matches 7 bases. The germline gives CDR1 LGHNA, CDR2 YSLEER. Unmatched junction bases numbered 1, after V lost 0 bases and J lost 8 bases. The CDR3 is 13 amino acids. Written as DNA, the CDR3 is TGCGCCAGCAGCCAAGATGGGAGGGATGAGCAGTTCTTC. Protein product: CASSQDGRDEQFF.

The chain uses TRBV15 and TRBJ2-3, with TRBD2 identical over 11 bases. CDR3 length equals 16 residues. J gave up 3 bases and V 2 bases, and 4 bases lay outside the gene matches. Per germline, CDR1 LNHNV and CDR2 YYDKDF (reference sequence). The CDR3 sequence: CATSRNIAGGTDTQYF. In nucleotides, the CDR3 is TGTGCCACCAGCAGAAATATAGCGGGAGGGACAGATACGCAGTATTTT.

This sequence joins TRBV28 and TRBJ1-3; possibly TRBD1 for D (5 bases). Germline assignment: CDR1 MDHEN and CDR2 SYDVKM. Trimming removed 2 bases at V and 2 bases at J, with 10 bases between. The CDR3 has 15 residues. Here the CDR3 DNA reads TGTGCCAGCAGTTTAGGTGGGGGAACTGGAAACACCATATATTTT. This translates into CASSLGGGTGNTIYF.

This clone was seen once. The rearrangement joins TRBV27 to TRBJ1-5; tentative D call: TRBD1 (6 bases). Per germline, CDR1 MNHEY and CDR2 SMNVEV (reference sequence). The CDR3 totals 14 residues. V gave up 8 bases and J gave up 2 bases, with 13 bases separating them. The CDR3 DNA sequence: TGTGCCAGCGACAGGTGGACGGGCAATCAGCCCCAGCATTTT. Translation: CASDRWTGNQPQHF.

The chain couples TRBV27 to TRBJ1-1; no definite D call. This CDR3 spans 11 amino acids. Trimming pared 7 bases from V and 11 bases from J, leaving 14 bases between. Germline CDR1 and CDR2: MNHEY and SMNVEV (reference sequence). The CDR3 loop reads CASTSRYSAFF. CDR3 sequence (DNA): TGTGCCAGCACATCTCGGTATAGCGCTTTCTTT.

This clone occurred once. The chain couples TRBV28 to TRBJ2-1, with TRBD1 identical over 10 bases. Per germline, CDR1 MDHEN and CDR2 SYDVKM. With 0 bases clipped from V and 8 bases from J, the junction kept 10 bases outside the gene matches. The CDR3 consists of 17 residues. DNA for the CDR3: TGTGCCAGCAGTTTATGGAGGAGACAGGGGGCGAGGTATGAGCAGTTCTTC. Protein product: CASSLWRRQGARYEQFF.

The J gene is TRBJ2-7, the V gene TRBV2; D not resolved. Between the trimmed V and J ends, which lost 4 bases and 2 bases, there was a span of 3 bases. CDR1 and CDR2 (germline): SNHLY, FYNNEI. The CDR3 is 11 amino acids. CDR3 bases: TGTGCCAGCAGTGCACCCTACGAGCAGTACTTC. This translates into CASSAPYEQYF.

This sequence joins TRBV5-4 and TRBJ2-1; D gene unclear. Germline CDR1 and CDR2: SGHNT and YYREEE (reference sequence). CDR3 size: 14 residues. V was trimmed by 2 bases and J by 4 bases, leaving 10 bases between them. In DNA, the CDR3 is TGTGCCAGCAGCTTATATGCCGGGTACAATGAGCAGTTCTTC. Translating gives CASSLYAGYNEQFF.

The V and J genes are TRBV5-1 and TRBJ2-5; 7 bases are shared with TRBD1. Germline CDR1 and CDR2: SGHRS and YFSETQ. CDR3 size: 14 residues. After removal of 4 bases from V and 2 bases from J, the junction contained 5 bases not matched to a gene. CDR3 amino acids: CASSRLGQQETQYF. DNA of the CDR3: TGCGCCAGCAGCCGCCTGGGACAGCAAGAGACCCAGTACTTC.

The table lists this clone with a few counts. This chain uses TRBV5-1 with TRBJ2-5, with TRBD2 matching 10 bases. The germline gives CDR1 SGHRS, CDR2 YFSETQ. Trimming cost V 0 bases and J 1 base; bases outside gene matches: 3. This CDR3 is built from 16 residues. CDR3 DNA sequence: TGCGCCAGCAGCTTGGAACTAGCGGGGACCCAAGAGACCCAGTACTTC. Translating it yields CASSLELAGTQETQYF.

The gene calls are TRBV7-9 and TRBJ2-7, with 10 bases fitting TRBD2. This CDR3 comprises 17 residues. CDR1 is SEHNR and CDR2 is FQNEAQ in the germline V gene (reference sequence). V shed 5 bases, J shed 6 bases, and the junction held 16 bases outside the gene matches. The CDR3 is CASSPIPGLAKGGEQYF. The CDR3 DNA sequence: TGTGCCAGCAGCCCCATACCGGGACTAGCGAAGGGTGGCGAGCAGTACTTC.

The chain uses TRBV9 and TRBJ2-1; possible D gene TRBD1, 5 bases. Germline V lookup: CDR1 SGDLS, CDR2 YYNGEE. The V gene lost 4 bases and the J gene lost 6 bases, with 11 bases spanning the gap. The CDR3 contains 13 residues. CDR3 protein: CASSLDSSNEQFF. The DNA for the CDR3 is TGTGCCAGCAGCCTAGACAGTTCCAATGAGCAGTTCTTC.